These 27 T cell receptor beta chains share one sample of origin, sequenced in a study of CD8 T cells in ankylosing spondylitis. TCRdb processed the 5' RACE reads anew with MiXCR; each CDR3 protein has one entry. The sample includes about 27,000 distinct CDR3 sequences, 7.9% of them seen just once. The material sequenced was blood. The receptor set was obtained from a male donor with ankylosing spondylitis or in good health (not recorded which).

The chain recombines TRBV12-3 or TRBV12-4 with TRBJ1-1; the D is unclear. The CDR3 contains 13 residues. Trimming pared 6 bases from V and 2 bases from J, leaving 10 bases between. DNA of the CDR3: TGTGCCAGCAGATCAGGCATCAACACTGAAGCTTTCTTT. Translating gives CASRSGINTEAFF.

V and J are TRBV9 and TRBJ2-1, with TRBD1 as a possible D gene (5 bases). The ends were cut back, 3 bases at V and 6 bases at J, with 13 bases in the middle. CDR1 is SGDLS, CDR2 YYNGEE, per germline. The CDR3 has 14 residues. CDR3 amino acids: CASSAKGALNEQFF. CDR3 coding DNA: TGTGCCAGCAGCGCCAAAGGGGCGCTCAATGAGCAGTTCTTC.

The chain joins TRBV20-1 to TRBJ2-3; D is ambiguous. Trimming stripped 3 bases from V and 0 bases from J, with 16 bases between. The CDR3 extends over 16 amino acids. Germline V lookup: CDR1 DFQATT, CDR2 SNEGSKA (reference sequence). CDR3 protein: CSASKEDPSSTDTQYF. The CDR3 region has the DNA TGCAGTGCTAGCAAAGAGGACCCGTCTAGCACAGATACGCAGTATTTT.

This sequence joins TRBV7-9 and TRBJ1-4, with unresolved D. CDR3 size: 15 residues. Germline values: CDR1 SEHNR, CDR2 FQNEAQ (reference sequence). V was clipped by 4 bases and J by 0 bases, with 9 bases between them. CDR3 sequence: CASSSGPPTNEKLFF. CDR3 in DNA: TGTGCCAGCAGCTCCGGCCCCCCAACTAATGAAAAACTGTTTTTT. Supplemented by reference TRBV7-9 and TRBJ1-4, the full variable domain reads DTGVSQNPRHKITKRGQNVTFRCDPISEHNRLYWYRQTLGQGPEFLTYFQNEAQLEKSRLLSDRFSAERPKGSFSTLEIQRTEQGDSAMYLCASSSGPPTNEKLFFGSGTQLSVL.

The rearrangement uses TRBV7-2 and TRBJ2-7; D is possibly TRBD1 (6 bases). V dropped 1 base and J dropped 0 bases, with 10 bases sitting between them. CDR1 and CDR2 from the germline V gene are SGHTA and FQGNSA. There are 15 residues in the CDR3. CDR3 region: CASSLDGTPSYEQYF. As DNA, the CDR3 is TGTGCCAGCAGCTTAGACGGGACACCCTCCTACGAGCAGTACTTC.

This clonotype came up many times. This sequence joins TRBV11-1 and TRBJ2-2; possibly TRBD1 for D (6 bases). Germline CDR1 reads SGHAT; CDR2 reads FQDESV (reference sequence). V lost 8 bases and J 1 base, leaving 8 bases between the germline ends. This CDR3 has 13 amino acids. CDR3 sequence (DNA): TGTGCCAGCGCAGGGGTGAACACCGGGGAGCTGTTTTTT. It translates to CASAGVNTGELFF.

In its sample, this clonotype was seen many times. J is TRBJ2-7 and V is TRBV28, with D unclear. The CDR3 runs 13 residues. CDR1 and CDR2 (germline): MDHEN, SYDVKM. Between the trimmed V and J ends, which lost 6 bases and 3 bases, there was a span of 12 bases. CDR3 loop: CASSRATSYEQYF. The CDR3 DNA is TGTGCCAGCAGCCGCGCAACAAGCTACGAGCAGTACTTC.

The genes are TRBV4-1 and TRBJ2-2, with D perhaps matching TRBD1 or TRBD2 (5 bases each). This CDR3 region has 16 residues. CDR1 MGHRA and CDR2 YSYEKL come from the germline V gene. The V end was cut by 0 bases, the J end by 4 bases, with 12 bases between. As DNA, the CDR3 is TGCGCCAGCAGCCAAGAGGGGGACCCATTCACCGGGGAGCTGTTTTTT. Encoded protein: CASSQEGDPFTGELFF.

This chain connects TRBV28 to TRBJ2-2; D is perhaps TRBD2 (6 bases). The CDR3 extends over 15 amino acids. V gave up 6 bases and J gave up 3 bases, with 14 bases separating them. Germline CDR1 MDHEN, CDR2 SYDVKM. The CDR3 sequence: CASSRRTTYTGELFF. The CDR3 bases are TGTGCCAGCAGCCGAAGGACTACCTACACCGGGGAGCTGTTTTTT.

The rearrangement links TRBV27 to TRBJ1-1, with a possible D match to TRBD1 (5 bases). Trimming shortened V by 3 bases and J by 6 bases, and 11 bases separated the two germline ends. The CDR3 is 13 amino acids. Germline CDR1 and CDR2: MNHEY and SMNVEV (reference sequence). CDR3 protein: CASSFLGTAEAFF. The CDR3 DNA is TGTGCCAGCAGTTTTCTGGGGACCGCTGAAGCTTTCTTT.

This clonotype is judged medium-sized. CDR3 nucleotide sequence: TGTGCCAGCAGTGAAGGAAGGGAATACACAGATACGCAGTATTTT. Translating it yields CASSEGREYTDTQYF. This chain uses TRBV6-4 with TRBJ2-3; D is undetermined. Looked up from germline, CDR1 is MRHNA and CDR2 is SNTAGT. The CDR3 has 15 amino acids. Trimming removed 3 bases at V and 2 bases at J, with 12 bases between.

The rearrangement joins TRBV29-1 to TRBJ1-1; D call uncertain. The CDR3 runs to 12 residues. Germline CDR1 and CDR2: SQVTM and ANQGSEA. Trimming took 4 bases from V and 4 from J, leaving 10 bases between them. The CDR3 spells CSVGKGGTEAFF. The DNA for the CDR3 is TGCAGCGTTGGGAAGGGAGGCACTGAAGCTTTCTTT.

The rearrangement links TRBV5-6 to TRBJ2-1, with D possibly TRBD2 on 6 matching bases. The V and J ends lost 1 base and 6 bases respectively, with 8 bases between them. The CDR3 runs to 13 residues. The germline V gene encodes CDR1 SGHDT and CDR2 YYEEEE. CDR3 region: CASSLLGGNEQFF. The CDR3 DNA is TGTGCCAGCAGCTTGTTGGGGGGCAATGAGCAGTTCTTC.

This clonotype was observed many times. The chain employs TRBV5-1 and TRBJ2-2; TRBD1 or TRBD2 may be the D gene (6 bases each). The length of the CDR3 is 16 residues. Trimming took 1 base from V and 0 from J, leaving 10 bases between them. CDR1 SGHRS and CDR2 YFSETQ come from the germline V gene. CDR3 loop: CASSLLEGANTGELFF. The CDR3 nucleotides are TGCGCCAGCAGCTTGTTGGAGGGGGCGAACACCGGGGAGCTGTTTTTT.

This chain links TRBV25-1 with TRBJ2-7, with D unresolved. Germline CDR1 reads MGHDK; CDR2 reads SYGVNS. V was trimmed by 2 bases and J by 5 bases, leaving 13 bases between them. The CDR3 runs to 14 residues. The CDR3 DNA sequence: TGTGCCAGCAGTGAAGGTTTAGTTATCCACGAGCAGTACTTC. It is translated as CASSEGLVIHEQYF.

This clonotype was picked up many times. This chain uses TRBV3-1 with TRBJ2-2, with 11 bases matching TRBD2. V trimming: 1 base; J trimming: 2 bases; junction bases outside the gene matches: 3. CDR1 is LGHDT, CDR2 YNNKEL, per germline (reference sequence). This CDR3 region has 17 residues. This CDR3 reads CASSQGLAGTNTGELFF. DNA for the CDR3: TGTGCCAGCAGCCAAGGACTAGCGGGAACCAACACCGGGGAGCTGTTTTTT.

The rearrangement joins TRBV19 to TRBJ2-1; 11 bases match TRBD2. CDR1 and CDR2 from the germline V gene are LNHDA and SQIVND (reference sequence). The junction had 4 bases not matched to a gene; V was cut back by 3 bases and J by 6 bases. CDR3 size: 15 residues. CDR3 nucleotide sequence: TGTGCCAGTAGTATCCTAGCGGGGGGCCTCAATGAGCAGTTCTTC. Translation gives CASSILAGGLNEQFF. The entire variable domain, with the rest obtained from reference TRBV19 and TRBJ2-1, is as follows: DGGITQSPKYLFRKEGQNVTLSCEQNLNHDAMYWYRQDPGQGLRLIYYSQIVNDFQKGDIAEGYSVSREKKESFPLTVTSAQKNPTAFYLCASSILAGGLNEQFFGPGTRLTVL.

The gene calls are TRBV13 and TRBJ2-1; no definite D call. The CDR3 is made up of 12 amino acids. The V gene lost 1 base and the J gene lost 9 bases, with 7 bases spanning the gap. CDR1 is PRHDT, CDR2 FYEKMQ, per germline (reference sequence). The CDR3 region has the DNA TGTGCCAGCAGCTTAGCCGCCAGTGAGCAGTTCTTC. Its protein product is CASSLAASEQFF.

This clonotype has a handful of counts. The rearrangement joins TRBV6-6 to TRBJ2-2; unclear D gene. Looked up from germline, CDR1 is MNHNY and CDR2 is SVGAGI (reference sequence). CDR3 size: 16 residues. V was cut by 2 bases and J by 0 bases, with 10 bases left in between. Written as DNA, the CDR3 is TGTGCCAGCAGTTACGACCGGCGTGCGAACACCGGGGAGCTGTTTTTT. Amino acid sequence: CASSYDRRANTGELFF.

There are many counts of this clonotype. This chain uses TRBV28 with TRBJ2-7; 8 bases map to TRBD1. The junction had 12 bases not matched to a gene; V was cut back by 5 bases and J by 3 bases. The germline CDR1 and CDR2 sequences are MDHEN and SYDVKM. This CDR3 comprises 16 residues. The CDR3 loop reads CASSAAGGAGFYEQYV. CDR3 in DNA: TGTGCCAGCAGTGCCGCAGGGGGCGCGGGCTTCTACGAGCAGTACGTC.

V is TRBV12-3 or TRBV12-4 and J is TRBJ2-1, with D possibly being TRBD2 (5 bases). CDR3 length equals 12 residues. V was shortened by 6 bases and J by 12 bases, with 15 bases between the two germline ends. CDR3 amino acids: CASSSRPEGQFF. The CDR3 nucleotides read TGTGCCAGCAGCTCCCGGCCAGAGGGGCAGTTCTTC.

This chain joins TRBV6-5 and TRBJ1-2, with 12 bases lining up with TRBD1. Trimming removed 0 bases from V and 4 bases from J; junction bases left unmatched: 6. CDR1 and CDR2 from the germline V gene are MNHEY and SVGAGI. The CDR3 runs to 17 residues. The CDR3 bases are TGTGCCAGCAGTTACTCGCGGGACAGGGGGCAATTCTATGGCTACACCTTC. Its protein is CASSYSRDRGQFYGYTF.

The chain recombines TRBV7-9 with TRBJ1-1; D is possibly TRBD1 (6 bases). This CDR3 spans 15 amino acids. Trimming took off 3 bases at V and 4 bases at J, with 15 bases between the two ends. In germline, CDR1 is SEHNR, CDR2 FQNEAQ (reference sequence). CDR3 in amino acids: CASSLFPGASTEAFF. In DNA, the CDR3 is TGTGCCAGCAGCTTGTTCCCAGGGGCGAGCACTGAAGCTTTCTTT. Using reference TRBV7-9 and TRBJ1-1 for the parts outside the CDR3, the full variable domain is DTGVSQNPRHKITKRGQNVTFRCDPISEHNRLYWYRQTLGQGPEFLTYFQNEAQLEKSRLLSDRFSAERPKGSFSTLEIQRTEQGDSAMYLCASSLFPGASTEAFFGQGTRLTVV.

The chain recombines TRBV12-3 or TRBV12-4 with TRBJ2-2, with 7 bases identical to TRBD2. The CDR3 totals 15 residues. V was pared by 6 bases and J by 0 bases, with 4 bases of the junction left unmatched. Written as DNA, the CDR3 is TGTGCCAGCAGACCTGGGAGGGCGAACACCGGGGAGCTGTTTTTT. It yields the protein CASRPGRANTGELFF.

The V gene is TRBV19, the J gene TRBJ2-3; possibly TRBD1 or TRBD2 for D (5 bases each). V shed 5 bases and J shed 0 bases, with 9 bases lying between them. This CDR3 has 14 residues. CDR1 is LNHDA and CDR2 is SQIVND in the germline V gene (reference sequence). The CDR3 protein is CASSFGTSTDTQYF. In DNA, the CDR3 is TGTGCCAGTAGTTTTGGGACCAGCACAGATACGCAGTATTTT.

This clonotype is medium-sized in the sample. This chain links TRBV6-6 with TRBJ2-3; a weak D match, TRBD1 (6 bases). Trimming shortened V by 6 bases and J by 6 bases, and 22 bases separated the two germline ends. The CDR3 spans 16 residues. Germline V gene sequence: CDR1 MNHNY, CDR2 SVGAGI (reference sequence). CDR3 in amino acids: CASRTSPGTWSDTQYF. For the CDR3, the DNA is TGTGCCAGCAGAACCTCGCCCGGGACATGGAGTGATACGCAGTATTTT.

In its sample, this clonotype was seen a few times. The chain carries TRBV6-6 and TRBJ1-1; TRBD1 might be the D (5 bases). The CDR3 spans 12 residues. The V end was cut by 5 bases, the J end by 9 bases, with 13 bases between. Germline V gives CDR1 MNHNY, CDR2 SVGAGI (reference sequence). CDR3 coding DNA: TGTGCCAGCAGTCCCGCCGGGGGACAAGCTTTCTTT. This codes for CASSPAGGQAFF.